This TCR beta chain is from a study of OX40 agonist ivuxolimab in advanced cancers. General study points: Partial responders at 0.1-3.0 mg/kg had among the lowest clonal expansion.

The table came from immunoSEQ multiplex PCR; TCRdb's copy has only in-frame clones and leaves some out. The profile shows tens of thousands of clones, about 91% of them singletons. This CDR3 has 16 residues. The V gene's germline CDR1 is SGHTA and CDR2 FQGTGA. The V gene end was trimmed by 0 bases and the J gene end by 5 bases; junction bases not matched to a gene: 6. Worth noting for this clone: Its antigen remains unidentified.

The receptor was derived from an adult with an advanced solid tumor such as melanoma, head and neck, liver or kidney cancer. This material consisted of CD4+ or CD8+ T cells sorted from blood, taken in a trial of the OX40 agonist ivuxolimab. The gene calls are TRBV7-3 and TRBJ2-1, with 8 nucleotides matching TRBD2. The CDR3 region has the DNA TGTGCCAGCAGCTTAACGGCGGGGGGCGCCCACAATGAGCAGTTCTTC. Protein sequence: CASSLTAGGAHNEQFF.